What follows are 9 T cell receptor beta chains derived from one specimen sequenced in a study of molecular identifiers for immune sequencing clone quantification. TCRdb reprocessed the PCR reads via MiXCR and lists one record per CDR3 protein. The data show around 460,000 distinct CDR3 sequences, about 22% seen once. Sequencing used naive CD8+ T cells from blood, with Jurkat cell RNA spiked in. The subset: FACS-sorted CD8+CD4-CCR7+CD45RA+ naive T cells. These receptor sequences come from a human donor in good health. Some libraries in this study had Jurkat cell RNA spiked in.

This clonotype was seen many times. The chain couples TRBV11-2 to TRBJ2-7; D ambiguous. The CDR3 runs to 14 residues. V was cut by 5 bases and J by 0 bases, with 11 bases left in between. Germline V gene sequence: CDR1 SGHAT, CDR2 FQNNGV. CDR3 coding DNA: TGTGCCAGCAGCCCCACTGATCCCTCCTACGAGCAGTACTTC. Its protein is CASSPTDPSYEQYF.

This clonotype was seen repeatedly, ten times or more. CDR3 sequence reads: CAWSVGTDTQYF. CDR3 nucleotides: TGTGCCTGGAGTGTGGGCACAGATACGCAGTATTTT. The V call is TRBV30, the J call TRBJ2-3; D is undetermined. V lost 0 bases to trimming and J lost 1 base, with 2 bases between them. The germline CDR1 and CDR2 sequences are GTSNPN and SVGIG (reference sequence). The CDR3 has 12 residues.

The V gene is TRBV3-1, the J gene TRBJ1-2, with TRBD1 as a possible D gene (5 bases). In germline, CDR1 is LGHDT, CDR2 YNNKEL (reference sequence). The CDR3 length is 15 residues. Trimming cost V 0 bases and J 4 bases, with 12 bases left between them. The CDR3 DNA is TGTGCCAGCAGCCAAGATACATTTGGGGCCTATGGCTACACCTTC. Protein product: CASSQDTFGAYGYTF.

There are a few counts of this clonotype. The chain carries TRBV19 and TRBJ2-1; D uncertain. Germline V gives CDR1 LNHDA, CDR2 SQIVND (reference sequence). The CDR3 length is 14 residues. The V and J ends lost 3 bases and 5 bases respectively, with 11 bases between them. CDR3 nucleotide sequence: TGTGCCAGTAGTATTGCTCTAGGTAACAATGAGCAGTTCTTC. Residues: CASSIALGNNEQFF.

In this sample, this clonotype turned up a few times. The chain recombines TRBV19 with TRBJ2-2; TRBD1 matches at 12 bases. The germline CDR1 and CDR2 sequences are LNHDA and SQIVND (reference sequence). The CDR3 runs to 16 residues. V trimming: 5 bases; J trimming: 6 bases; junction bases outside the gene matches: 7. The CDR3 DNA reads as TGTGCCAGTAGTCCGGGACAGGGGGCGCTTTCCGGGGAGCTGTTTTTT. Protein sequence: CASSPGQGALSGELFF.

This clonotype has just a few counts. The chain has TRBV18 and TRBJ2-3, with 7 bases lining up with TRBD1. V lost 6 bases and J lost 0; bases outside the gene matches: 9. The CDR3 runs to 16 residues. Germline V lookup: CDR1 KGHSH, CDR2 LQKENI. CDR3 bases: TGTGCCAGCTCCCGGGACAGCGGTACTAGCACAGATACGCAGTATTTT. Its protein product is CASSRDSGTSTDTQYF.

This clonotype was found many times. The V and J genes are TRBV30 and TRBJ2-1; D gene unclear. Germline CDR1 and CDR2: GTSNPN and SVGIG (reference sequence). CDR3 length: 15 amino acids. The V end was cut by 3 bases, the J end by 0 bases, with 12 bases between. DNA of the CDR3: TGTGCCTGGAGGGGGTTTGCGAGCTCCTACAATGAGCAGTTCTTC. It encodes CAWRGFASSYNEQFF.

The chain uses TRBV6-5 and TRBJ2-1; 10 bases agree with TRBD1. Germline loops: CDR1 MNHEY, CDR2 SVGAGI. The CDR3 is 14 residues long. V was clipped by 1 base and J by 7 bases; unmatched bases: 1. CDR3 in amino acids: CASSYLDRGNEQFF. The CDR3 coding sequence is TGTGCCAGCAGTTACTTGGACAGGGGGAATGAGCAGTTCTTC.

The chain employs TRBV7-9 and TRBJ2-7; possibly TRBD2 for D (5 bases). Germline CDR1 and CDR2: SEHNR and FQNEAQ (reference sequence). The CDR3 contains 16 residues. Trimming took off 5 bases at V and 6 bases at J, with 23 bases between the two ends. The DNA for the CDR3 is TGTGCCAGCAGCGCGGAGGTTGGGCTGACCCTATTCGAGCAGTACTTC. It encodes CASSAEVGLTLFEQYF.